The 23 T cell receptor beta chains below were found in one sample sequenced in a study of blood T cell repertoires in COVID-19. Generated by immunoSEQ multiplex PCR, the TCRdb table keeps only in-frame clones and is missing some. The data contain over 200,000 clones, 70% to 90% of them singletons. Sequencing input: PBMCs or T cells enriched from blood (not recorded which). These receptor sequences come from a woman in her fifties or sixties in a cohort exposed to, infected with or recovered from COVID-19 (not recorded which).

The chain links TRBV9 to TRBJ1-1; weak D call: TRBD1 (6 bases). The CDR3 has 16 residues. V lost 3 bases, J lost 0 bases, and 15 bases lay in between. Per the germline V gene, CDR1 is SGDLS and CDR2 is YYNGEE. The CDR3 bases are TGTGCCAGCAGCGCAGGACAGATAATACTGAACACTGAAGCTTTCTTT. Translation gives CASSAGQIILNTEAFF. The whole variable domain, filled in from reference TRBV9 and TRBJ1-1, reads DSGVTQTPKHLITATGQRVTLRCSPRSGDLSVYWYQQSLDQGLQFLIQYYNGEERAKGNILERFSAQQFPDLHSELNLSSLELGDSALYFCASSAGQIILNTEAFFGQGTRLTVV.

This chain links TRBV6-2 or TRBV6-3 with TRBJ2-1, with D unresolved. Trimming took 2 bases from V and 0 from J, leaving 11 bases between them. CDR1 MNHEY and CDR2 SVGEGT come from the germline V gene. The CDR3 is 16 residues long. Here the CDR3 DNA reads TGTGCCAGCAGTTACGGCGGTTCCAGCTCCTACAATGAGCAGTTCTTC. As protein: CASSYGGSSSYNEQFF.

V gene TRBV5-1 combines with J gene TRBJ1-6; D gene ambiguous. Trimming cost V 0 bases and J 9 bases, with 16 bases left between them. Germline V gene sequence: CDR1 SGHRS, CDR2 YFSETQ. This CDR3 contains 16 residues. The CDR3 loop is CASSLATLKGGSPLHF. The CDR3 DNA reads TGCGCCAGCAGCTTGGCCACCCTTAAAGGAGGTTCACCCCTCCACTTT.

The chain employs TRBV3-1 (or the pseudogene TRBV3-2) and TRBJ2-3; D gene ambiguous. Trimming cost V 0 bases and J 6 bases, with 7 bases left between them. The CDR3 loop spans 13 amino acids. CDR1 is LGHDT, CDR2 YNNKEL, per germline (reference sequence). The CDR3 DNA is TGTGCCAGCAGCCAAGATCCACGGGATACGCAGTATTTT. Protein sequence: CASSQDPRDTQYF.

V gene TRBV3-1 (or the pseudogene TRBV3-2) combines with J gene TRBJ2-1; D remains ambiguous. The CDR3 runs to 16 residues. Germline CDR1 is LGHDT and CDR2 is YNNKEL (reference sequence). Between the trimmed V and J ends, which lost 1 base and 0 bases, there was a span of 10 bases. The CDR3 DNA reads TGTGCCAGCAGCCAAGCAAGACTGAGCTCCTACAATGAGCAGTTCTTC. Its translation: CASSQARLSSYNEQFF.

This clone came up a few times. The rearrangement links TRBV24-1 to TRBJ2-1; the D gene is possibly TRBD1 (6 bases). The CDR3 has 14 residues. The germline V gene has CDR1 KGHDR and CDR2 SFDVKD. Trimming removed 6 bases at V and 4 bases at J, with 12 bases between. CDR3 protein: CATSFGGPYNEQFF. The CDR3 DNA follows: TGTGCCACCAGTTTTGGGGGCCCTTACAATGAGCAGTTCTTC.

The chain joins TRBV27 to TRBJ2-5; possible D gene TRBD1, 6 bases. Germline lookup yields CDR1 MNHEY and CDR2 SMNVEV (reference sequence). The V and J ends lost 5 bases and 6 bases respectively, with 16 bases between them. The CDR3 has 14 amino acids. CDR3 sequence (DNA): TGTGCCAGCAGTCTCGGACAGTCAACGAAGACCCAGTACTTC. This translates into CASSLGQSTKTQYF.

The CDR3 protein is CASSWGLPTDTQYF. The CDR3 nucleotides are TGTGCCAGCAGCTGGGGACTTCCCACAGATACGCAGTATTTT. This sequence joins TRBV7-3 and TRBJ2-3; a possible D gene is TRBD2 (6 bases). There are 14 residues in the CDR3. Germline V gene lookup returns CDR1 SGHTA and CDR2 FQGTGA. With 4 bases removed from V and 2 bases from J, the gap between germline ends came to 10 bases.

The rearrangement links TRBV28 to TRBJ1-5, with 10 positions matching TRBD1. Germline V gene lookup returns CDR1 MDHEN and CDR2 SYDVKM. V gave up 8 bases and J gave up 0 bases; unmatched junction bases: 13. The CDR3 spans 18 residues. The CDR3 DNA reads as TGTGCCAGCTGGACCCTAGGACAGGGGGATTATAGCAATCAGCCCCAGCATTTT. Encoded protein: CASWTLGQGDYSNQPQHF.

The chain has TRBV7-3 and TRBJ2-5, with 9 bases matching TRBD1. V shed 0 bases, J shed 1 base, and the junction held 3 bases outside the gene matches. The germline V gene encodes CDR1 SGHTA and CDR2 FQGTGA. The CDR3 consists of 16 residues. The CDR3 sequence is CASSLTGQGGQETQYF. CDR3 bases: TGTGCCAGCAGCTTAACGGGACAGGGAGGCCAAGAGACCCAGTACTTC.

The CDR3 here is CASSTSPFTGEYEQYF. The CDR3 nucleotides read TGTGCCAGCAGCACTTCCCCCTTCACAGGGGAATACGAGCAGTACTTC. The genes are TRBV7-2 and TRBJ2-7, with 7 nucleotides matching TRBD1. The CDR3 totals 16 residues. With V trimmed by 5 bases and J by 4 bases, 14 bases remained unmatched. Per germline, CDR1 SGHTA and CDR2 FQGNSA. The full variable domain, its missing parts supplied by reference TRBV7-2 and TRBJ2-7, is GAGVSQSPSNKVTEKGKDVELRCDPISGHTALYWYRQSLGQGLEFLIYFQGNSAPDKSGLPSDRFSAERTGGSVSTLTIQRTQQEDSAVYLCASSTSPFTGEYEQYFGPGTRLTVT.

This clone appeared a few times. The genes are TRBV7-3 and TRBJ1-1; no clear D. The V end was cut by 6 bases, the J end by 2 bases, with 10 bases between. CDR1 and CDR2 from the germline V gene are SGHTA and FQGTGA. The CDR3 extends over 13 amino acids. In DNA, the CDR3 is TGTGCCAGCAGACCAACTCGAAACACTGAAGCTTTCTTT. It is translated as CASRPTRNTEAFF.

This clone was seen a single time. In DNA, the CDR3 is TGTGCCACTCCTTCAGCCAGCGGGGTTTACAATGAGCAGTTCTTC. Residues: CATPSASGVYNEQFF. The gene calls are TRBV7-9 and TRBJ2-1, with 7 nucleotides matching TRBD2. This CDR3 has 15 amino acids. The germline V gene encodes CDR1 SEHNR and CDR2 FQNEAQ (reference sequence). V dropped 10 bases and J dropped 4; count of bases not matched to a gene: 13.

This clone was counted between two and nine times. The chain couples TRBV24-1 to TRBJ1-4; TRBD1 might be the D (5 bases). Per germline, CDR1 KGHDR and CDR2 SFDVKD. Trimming stripped 4 bases from V and 8 bases from J, with 7 bases between. There are 12 residues in the CDR3. The CDR3 DNA sequence: TGTGCCACCAGTGAGGGGCGCGAAAAACTGTTTTTT. This codes for CATSEGREKLFF.

In this sample, this clone turned up a few times. This chain uses TRBV7-9 with TRBJ1-5; no clear D gene. This CDR3 comprises 13 residues. The germline V and J ends were trimmed by 1 base and 6 bases, with 7 bases remaining between them. Germline lookup yields CDR1 SEHNR and CDR2 FQNEAQ (reference sequence). CDR3 sequence reads: CASSLDGGQPQHF. Written as DNA, the CDR3 is TGTGCCAGCAGCTTAGACGGTGGTCAGCCCCAGCATTTT.

The rearrangement links TRBV5-6 to TRBJ2-5; D may be TRBD2 (7 bases). In germline, CDR1 is SGHDT, CDR2 YYEEEE. The CDR3 covers 16 residues. V was shortened by 5 bases and J by 6 bases, with 23 bases between the two germline ends. For the CDR3, the DNA is TGTGCCAGCAGTGAACCCACGGGGGGCTCCTTGAAGACCCAGTACTTC. As protein: CASSEPTGGSLKTQYF.

The chain links TRBV4-1 to TRBJ1-2; 8 bases are shared with TRBD1. The germline V gene has CDR1 MGHRA and CDR2 YSYEKL. CDR3 length: 14 residues. Trimming took 4 bases from V and 8 from J; bases not matched to a gene: 9. CDR3 sequence (DNA): TGCGCCAGCAGCCGGGAAGGACAGGGATACGGCTACACCTTC. Protein product: CASSREGQGYGYTF.

This clone was detected ten times or more. The chain combines TRBV4-1 with TRBJ1-2; 8 bases are shared with TRBD1. J lost 7 bases, V lost 2 bases, and 12 bases had no gene match. This CDR3 is 16 amino acids long. CDR1 and CDR2 from the germline V gene are MGHRA and YSYEKL. Written as DNA, the CDR3 is TGCGCCAGCAGCCAAACCCGGGACAGAGACAGGGGTGGCTACACCTTC. It codes for CASSQTRDRDRGGYTF.

The rearrangement joins TRBV7-2 to TRBJ2-1; no clear D. Germline assignment: CDR1 SGHTA and CDR2 FQGNSA. Trimming took off 5 bases at V and 5 bases at J, with 22 bases between the two ends. This CDR3 has 17 residues. DNA for the CDR3: TGTGCCAGCAGCCCCGCGGTGTGGCTAGAGGTAGACAATGAGCAGTTCTTC. Translation gives CASSPAVWLEVDNEQFF.

The J gene is TRBJ2-5, the V gene TRBV7-2; maybe TRBD1 (6 bases). Trimming removed 6 bases from V and 1 base from J, with 12 bases in between. Germline V lookup: CDR1 SGHTA, CDR2 FQGNSA. The CDR3 length is 14 residues. This chain's CDR3 is CASRETGIQETQYF. DNA of the CDR3: TGTGCCAGCAGGGAAACAGGGATCCAAGAGACCCAGTACTTC.

This chain connects TRBV7-8 to TRBJ2-1, with 8 bases aligning to TRBD2. V shed 8 bases and J 7 bases; nucleotides not matched to a gene: 13. The germline gives CDR1 SGHVS, CDR2 FQNEAQ. CDR3 size: 15 residues. Here the CDR3 DNA reads TGTGCCAGCTCCTCACGGGGGGGGTATGTAAATGAGCAGTTCTTC. Its translation is CASSSRGGYVNEQFF.

The CDR3 bases are TGTGCCAGCACTTTGGGACAGGGGGTTGCAGAGACCCAGTACTTC. Protein product: CASTLGQGVAETQYF. The V gene is TRBV7-9, the J gene TRBJ2-5; TRBD1 matches 11 bases. Germline V gives CDR1 SEHNR, CDR2 FQNEAQ (reference sequence). V shed 7 bases and J 4 bases; nucleotides not matched to a gene: 8. This CDR3 comprises 15 residues.

The chain has TRBV18 and TRBJ2-2; maybe TRBD2 (6 bases). V lost 3 bases to trimming and J lost 4 bases, with 15 bases between them. CDR3 size: 16 residues. Per germline, CDR1 KGHSH and CDR2 LQKENI. CDR3 protein: CASSPGLSGVTGELFF. The CDR3 coding sequence is TGTGCCAGCTCACCGGGTCTTTCGGGGGTCACCGGGGAGCTGTTTTTT.